Listed below are T cell receptor beta chains from one sample, sequenced in a study of cytomegalovirus exposure and HLA in healthy donors. Produced via immunoSEQ multiplex PCR; TCRdb's table is partial and in-frame only. The repertoire includes under 200,000 clones, roughly 80% of them detected once, and around 2.5% sits in the top ten. Sequenced input: PBMCs. All receptors derive from a female donor in good health and CMV-seronegative. Both conserved end residues are part of each CDR3. The D gene is left open where the match is weak. Clone size appears in some rows only: once, few, many, or a class for an expanded clone.

clone_size,cdr3_length,v_call,d_call,j_call,cdr3_nt,cdr3_aa
.,15,TRBV19,TRBD1,TRBJ2-2,TGTGCCAGTAGTAGGGGACAGGGGTACACCGGGGAGCTGTTTTTT,CASSRGQGYTGELFF
.,16,TRBV5-1,.,TRBJ1-3,TGCGCCAGCAGCTTGGGACAGGCCACCTCTGGAAACACCATATATTTT,CASSLGQATSGNTIYF
.,13,TRBV7-9,.,TRBJ2-7,TGTGCCAGCAGCTTTCGACAGACCCACGAGCAGTACTTC,CASSFRQTHEQYF
.,20,TRBV19,TRBD2,TRBJ2-1,TGTGCCAGTAGTATGTCAGGGGGGACTAGCGGGCCCAGCTCCTACAATGAGCAGTTCTTC,CASSMSGGTSGPSSYNEQFF
once,14,TRBV4-2,.,TRBJ2-7,TGTGCCAGCAGCCAAGATTTGGGGCCGTACGAGCAGTACTTC,CASSQDLGPYEQYF
.,15,TRBV11-2,.,TRBJ2-1,TGTGCCAGCGCCGCGGGGGCCAGTAGGGGCAATGAGCAGTTCTTC,CASAAGASRGNEQFF
.,13,TRBV28,.,TRBJ1-2,TGTGCCAGCACTCTCCTGGGGGGTGCTGGCTACACCTTC,CASTLLGGAGYTF
.,14,TRBV7-2,.,TRBJ1-3,TGTGCCAGCAGCTGGGGAGGGAGCGGAAACACCATATATTTT,CASSWGGSGNTIYF
.,14,TRBV13,.,TRBJ1-3,TGTGCCAGCAGCTTATCATTCTCTGGAAACACCATATATTTT,CASSLSFSGNTIYF
few,17,TRBV18,TRBD2,TRBJ2-7,TGTGCCAGCTCACCCCTTGGGGGGCTAGCGGGAGCCTACGAGCAGTACTTC,CASSPLGGLAGAYEQYF
.,16,TRBV4-3,.,TRBJ1-1,TGCGCCAGCAGCCTTCAGCCTACGGGGGGGTACACTGAAGCTTTCTTT,CASSLQPTGGYTEAFF
once,15,TRBV5-1,.,TRBJ2-2,TGCGCCAGCAGCTTGGAGGGGGACCCCACCGGGGAGCTGTTTTTT,CASSLEGDPTGELFF
.,14,TRBV7-9,TRBD1,TRBJ1-4,TGTGCCAGCAGCTGGGGACAGGGGAATGAAAAACTGTTTTTT,CASSWGQGNEKLFF
.,15,TRBV5-6,.,TRBJ1-1,TGTGCCAGCAGCTTGTTTTACAGGATGAACACTGAAGCTTTCTTT,CASSLFYRMNTEAFF
.,14,TRBV7-9,.,TRBJ2-3,TGTGCCAGCCGCCGAAGCAGGGTAACAGATACGCAGTATTTT,CASRRSRVTDTQYF
.,14,TRBV19,.,TRBJ1-1,TGTGCCAGTAGTCCCGGGGGGACGAACACTGAAGCTTTCTTT,CASSPGGTNTEAFF
.,14,TRBV25-1,TRBD2,TRBJ2-2,TGTGCCAGCAGTGAAGCGGGGGACACCGGGGAGCTGTTTTTT,CASSEAGDTGELFF
.,16,TRBV5-1,.,TRBJ2-7,TGCGCCAGCAGTCCGGGCAGGGTGGGGATTTTCTACGAGCAGTACTTC,CASSPGRVGIFYEQYF
.,12,TRBV28,.,TRBJ1-4,TGTGCCAGCGCGGGGGCTAGTGAAAAACTGTTTTTT,CASAGASEKLFF
.,15,TRBV6-6,TRBD1,TRBJ1-2,TGTGCCAGCAGTCCGGGACAGGGGTTATTCTATGGCTACACCTTC,CASSPGQGLFYGYTF
.,14,TRBV5-1,.,TRBJ1-5,TGCGCCAGCAGCTTCGGGGGTAGGGATCAGCCCCAGCATTTT,CASSFGGRDQPQHF
.,16,TRBV19,TRBD1,TRBJ2-6,TGTGCCAGTACGTGGGACAGTGTTCCTGGGGCCAACGTCCTGACTTTC,CASTWDSVPGANVLTF
.,14,TRBV10-3,.,TRBJ2-1,TGTGCCATCAGTGGACGGGTTTCCTACAATGAGCAGTTCTTC,CAISGRVSYNEQFF
.,12,TRBV28,.,TRBJ2-7,TGTGCCAGCAGCCAAGAGGGTTACGAGCAGTACTTC,CASSQEGYEQYF
.,14,TRBV10-2,.,TRBJ2-5,TGCGCCAGCAGTGAGTCGACACTTGCAGAGACCCAGTACTTC,CASSESTLAETQYF
.,16,TRBV7-6,TRBD2,TRBJ2-1,TGTGCCAGCAGCCCCGAGCGGGGAGGTTCCTACAATGAGCAGTTCTTC,CASSPERGGSYNEQFF
.,15,TRBV30,.,TRBJ1-4,TGTGCCTGGAAGGGCCGGGGGAGGACTAATGAAAAACTGTTTTTT,CAWKGRGRTNEKLFF
few,13,TRBV6-5,.,TRBJ1-6,TGTGCCAGCGGCCCTTGGAGTGGGTCACCCCTCCACTTT,CASGPWSGSPLHF